These T cell receptor beta chains were read from a single sample in a study of T cells in Graves' hyperthyroidism and ophthalmopathy. MiXCR, run by TCRdb on the multiplex PCR reads, gives a single entry per CDR3 protein. The table has roughly 200,000 distinct CDR3 sequences, about 17% seen once. Source material: blood. The receptors here all came from a man between 40 and 49 years old with Graves' hyperthyroidism. Both conserved end residues are part of each CDR3. D genes are given only for firm matches. Size values are once, few and many counts, or a class for expanded clones, and some rows have none.

>TRBV6-2/TRBV6-3|TRBD2|TRBJ2-1|many
TGTGCCAGCAGTTACCGGGCTAGCGGGGGCCCACATGAGCAGTTCTTC
CASSYRASGGPHEQFF
>TRBV7-3|-|TRBJ2-2|few
TGTGCCAGCAGCTTTCAGGGGCCCCCCGGGGAGCTGTTTTTT
CASSFQGPPGELFF
>TRBV28|TRBD2|TRBJ2-3|many
TGTGCCAGCAGTTTCACTAGCGGGACCACAGATACGCAGTATTTT
CASSFTSGTTDTQYF
>TRBV28|-|TRBJ1-2|many
TGTGCCAGCAGTTTAACAGGGAACTATGGCTACACCTTC
CASSLTGNYGYTF
>TRBV28|-|TRBJ2-7|many
TGTGCCAGCTCTAACTACGAGCAGTACTTC
CASSNYEQYF
>TRBV5-4|-|TRBJ2-7|-
TGTGCCAGCTACCATCCAGGGGGGGAGCAGTACTTC
CASYHPGGEQYF
>TRBV9|-|TRBJ1-1|many
TGTGCCAGCAGCGTAGTCCAGCCGGGGACTGAAGCTTTCTTT
CASSVVQPGTEAFF
>TRBV7-8|-|TRBJ2-1|many
TGTGCCAGCAGCTTAGTGAGGGTATCTAGGGGTGATGAGCAGTTCTTC
CASSLVRVSRGDEQFF
>TRBV7-2|TRBD2|TRBJ2-3|many
TGTGCCAGCAGCTTAGTCGGAGCGGGGGGACCTAGCACAGATACGCAGTATTTT
CASSLVGAGGPSTDTQYF
>TRBV20-1|TRBD2|TRBJ2-7|-
TGCAGTTGCCACATTTCAGCTAGCGGGGACTCCTACGAGCAGTACTTC
CSCHISASGDSYEQYF
>TRBV6-2/TRBV6-3|-|TRBJ2-5|few
TGTGCCAGCAGTTTGCTCCGGGCCCACAGCCATCAAGAGACCCAGTACTTC
CASSLLRAHSHQETQYF
>TRBV11-3|-|TRBJ2-3|many
TGTGCCAGCAGCCAGGGCCAACGCACAGATACGCAGTATTTT
CASSQGQRTDTQYF
>TRBV2|-|TRBJ2-3|many
TGTGCCAGCAGTGACAGAGCGCCGAGCACAGATACGCAGTATTTT
CASSDRAPSTDTQYF
>TRBV6-2/TRBV6-3|-|TRBJ1-2|-
TGTGCCAGCAGTTCTGGGGGAAGCTACACCTTC
CASSSGGSYTF
>TRBV5-1|-|TRBJ2-2|many
TGCGCCAGCAGGATGGCGGAGGGGACCGGGGAGCTGTTTTTT
CASRMAEGTGELFF
>TRBV19|TRBD2|TRBJ2-1|few
TGTGCCAGTAGTATACCCGCCGGGGGGGGTTTTGAGCAGTTCTTC
CASSIPAGGGFEQFF
>TRBV12-3/TRBV12-4|-|TRBJ1-5|many
TGTGCCAGCAGTCCGCGGGACGGATTTAGCAATCAGCCCCAGCATTTT
CASSPRDGFSNQPQHF
>TRBV6-1|-|TRBJ1-1|many
TGTGCCAGCAGTAACTCCGGGGGGAACACTGAAGCTTTCTTT
CASSNSGGNTEAFF
>TRBV20-1|TRBD1|TRBJ2-7|many
TGCAGTGCACCGACAGGGGCCTACGAGCAGTACTTC
CSAPTGAYEQYF
>TRBV7-9|TRBD1|TRBJ1-6|-
TGTGCCAGCAGCTACCCGGGGACAGAAAATTCACCCCTCCACTTT
CASSYPGTENSPLHF
>TRBV27|-|TRBJ1-5|many
TGTGCCAGCAGTTTTCGACAGGGCAATCAGCCCCAGCATTTT
CASSFRQGNQPQHF
>TRBV7-9|-|TRBJ2-4|-
TGTGCCAGCAGCGCCGGGACCCATAATCAGTACTTC
CASSAGTHNQYF
>TRBV20-1|TRBD2|TRBJ2-5|-
TGCAGTGCTAGGTTCTTTCGGCTTTGGACTAGCGGGGGGGAACAAGAGACCCAGTACTTC
CSARFFRLWTSGGEQETQYF
>TRBV10-3|-|TRBJ2-2|-
TGTGCCATCAGTACTGCAGGGCATTCCGGGGAGCTGTTTTTT
CAISTAGHSGELFF
>TRBV11-3|TRBD2|TRBJ2-1|many
TGTGCCAGCAGCCGTAGCGGGGGGTACAATGAGCAGTTCTTC
CASSRSGGYNEQFF
>TRBV20-1|TRBD1|TRBJ1-2|-
TGCAGTGCTAGACCCCTCCAGGGGGCATGGAATGGCTACACCTTC
CSARPLQGAWNGYTF
>TRBV13|-|TRBJ2-1|many
TGTGCCAGCCAGTTACAGGGATACAATGAGCAGTTCTTC
CASQLQGYNEQFF
>TRBV7-2|TRBD2|TRBJ2-5|many
TGTGCCAGCAGAGAACCTGGACTAGCGGGGGTGGAGACCCAGTACTTC
CASREPGLAGVETQYF
>TRBV11-2|-|TRBJ1-1|many
TGTGCCAGCAGCTTAGCTGCCAGGGCTTTTACTGAAGCTTTCTTT
CASSLAARAFTEAFF
>TRBV28|-|TRBJ2-5|many
TGTGCCAGCAGTTTATGGACGGACAAAGAGACCCAGTACTTC
CASSLWTDKETQYF
>TRBV7-9|TRBD1|TRBJ1-2|-
TGTGCCAGCACCGAGAACGACAGGGCTGGCTACACCTTC
CASTENDRAGYTF
>TRBV20-1|-|TRBJ2-2|-
TGCAGTGCTACAAGAAGGGACACCGGGGAGCTGTTTTTT
CSATRRDTGELFF
>TRBV7-9|TRBD2|TRBJ2-1|-
TGTGCCAGCAGCTTAGTTACCTCCATCCAGCGGGGGCCCAACAATGAGCAGTTCTTC
CASSLVTSIQRGPNNEQFF
>TRBV6-1|TRBD2|TRBJ2-7|many
TGTGCCAGCAGTCCGACCAGCGGGGGCCGCGAGCAGTACTTC
CASSPTSGGREQYF
>TRBV7-9|-|TRBJ2-5|many
TGTGCCAGCAGCTTTATCGGCCAAACGGGAGAGACCCAGTACTTC
CASSFIGQTGETQYF
>TRBV12-3/TRBV12-4|-|TRBJ2-2|-
TGTGCCAGCAGAAATACAGGGCACACCGGGGAGCTGTTTTTT
CASRNTGHTGELFF
>TRBV7-2|-|TRBJ2-3|many
TGTGCCAGCAGCGGCGCCCCCCGGTCTAGCACAGATACGCAGTATTTT
CASSGAPRSSTDTQYF
>TRBV28|-|TRBJ1-2|few
TGTGCCAGCAGTTTAGGCAGGGGCGGAGATTACTATGGCTACACCTTC
CASSLGRGGDYYGYTF
>TRBV5-1|-|TRBJ2-3|few
TGCGCCAGCAGCTTGATGGGAGCAGGGGGGAGAGATACGCAGTATTTT
CASSLMGAGGRDTQYF
>TRBV7-8|-|TRBJ1-2|many
TGTGCCAGCATGCGAGGGTCGGGAGCTAACTATGGCTACACCTTC
CASMRGSGANYGYTF
>TRBV27|-|TRBJ1-1|few
TGTGCCAGCAGAGGACAGACGGTCACTGAAGCTTTCTTT
CASRGQTVTEAFF
>TRBV13|-|TRBJ1-2|many
TGTGCCAGCAGCTTAGGCCTGGGGCGCGGTGGCTACACCTTC
CASSLGLGRGGYTF
>TRBV30|-|TRBJ1-1|many
TGTGCCTGGAGTCCCCAGGGATTATACACTGAAGCTTTCTTT
CAWSPQGLYTEAFF
>TRBV3-1|-|TRBJ2-5|many
TGTGCCAGCAGCCAAGTAACAGAGACCCAGTACTTC
CASSQVTETQYF
>TRBV12-3/TRBV12-4|-|TRBJ1-3|-
TGTGCCAGCAGCCCTTTCCTTGCAGTACTCTCTGGAAACACCATATATTTT
CASSPFLAVLSGNTIYF
>TRBV5-1|TRBD2|TRBJ2-1|-
TGCGCCAGCAGCTTGGTGACTAGCGGGGGGTACAATGAGCAGTTCTTC
CASSLVTSGGYNEQFF
>TRBV27|-|TRBJ2-3|many
TGTGCCAGCAGTTTATCGGCGGGAACGGCCACAGATACGCAGTATTTT
CASSLSAGTATDTQYF
>TRBV6-2/TRBV6-3|-|TRBJ2-3|-
TGTGCCAGCAGTTACCCGCCCCGCGGGGATACGCAGTATTTT
CASSYPPRGDTQYF
>TRBV7-2|-|TRBJ1-6|many
TGTGCCAGCAGCTACCGGGACACAGCCTATAATTCACCCCTCCACTTT
CASSYRDTAYNSPLHF
>TRBV11-2|-|TRBJ2-2|many
TGTGCCAGCAGCTTGGTGCTGCAGGGTAGTTACACCGGGGAGCTGTTTTTT
CASSLVLQGSYTGELFF
>TRBV5-1|-|TRBJ2-2|few
TGCGCCAGCAGCTTGGACCCTTTCGGGGAGCTGTTTTTT
CASSLDPFGELFF
>TRBV6-1|-|TRBJ2-3|-
TGTGCCAGCAGCCTACAGTCTAGCACAGATACGCAGTATTTT
CASSLQSSTDTQYF
>TRBV7-2|-|TRBJ1-2|many
TGTGCCAGCAGCTTAGGCTGGGGCTCGGATACTAACTATGGCTACACCTTC
CASSLGWGSDTNYGYTF